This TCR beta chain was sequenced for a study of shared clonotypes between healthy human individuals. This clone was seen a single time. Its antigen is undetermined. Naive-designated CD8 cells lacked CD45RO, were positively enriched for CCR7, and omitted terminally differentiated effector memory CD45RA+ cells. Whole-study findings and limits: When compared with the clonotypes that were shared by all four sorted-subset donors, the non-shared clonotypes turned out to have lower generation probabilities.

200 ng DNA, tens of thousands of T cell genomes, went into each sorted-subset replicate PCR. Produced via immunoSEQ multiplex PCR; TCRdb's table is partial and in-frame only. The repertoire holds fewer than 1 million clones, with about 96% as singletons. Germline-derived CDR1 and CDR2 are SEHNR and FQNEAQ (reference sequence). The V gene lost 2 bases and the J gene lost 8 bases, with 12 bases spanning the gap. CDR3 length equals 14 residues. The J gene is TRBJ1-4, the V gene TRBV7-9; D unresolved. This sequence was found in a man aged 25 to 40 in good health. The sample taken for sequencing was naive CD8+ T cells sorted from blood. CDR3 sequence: CASSLLSQLEKLFF. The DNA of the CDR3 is TGTGCCAGCAGCTTACTTTCCCAATTGGAAAAACTGTTTTTT.